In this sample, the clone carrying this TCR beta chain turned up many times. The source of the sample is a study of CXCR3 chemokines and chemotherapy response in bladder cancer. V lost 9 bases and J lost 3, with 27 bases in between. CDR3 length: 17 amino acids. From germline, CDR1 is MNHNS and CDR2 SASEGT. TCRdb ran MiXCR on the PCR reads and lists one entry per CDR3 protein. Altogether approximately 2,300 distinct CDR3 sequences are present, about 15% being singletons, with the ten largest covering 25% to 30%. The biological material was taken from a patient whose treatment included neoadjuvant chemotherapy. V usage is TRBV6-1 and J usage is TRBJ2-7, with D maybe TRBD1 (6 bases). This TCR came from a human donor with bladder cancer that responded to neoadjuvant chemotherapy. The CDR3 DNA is TGTGCCAGTCTAGCAACCCCTTCACAGGGAACTGGCTACGAGCAGTACTTC. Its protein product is CASLATPSQGTGYEQYF.